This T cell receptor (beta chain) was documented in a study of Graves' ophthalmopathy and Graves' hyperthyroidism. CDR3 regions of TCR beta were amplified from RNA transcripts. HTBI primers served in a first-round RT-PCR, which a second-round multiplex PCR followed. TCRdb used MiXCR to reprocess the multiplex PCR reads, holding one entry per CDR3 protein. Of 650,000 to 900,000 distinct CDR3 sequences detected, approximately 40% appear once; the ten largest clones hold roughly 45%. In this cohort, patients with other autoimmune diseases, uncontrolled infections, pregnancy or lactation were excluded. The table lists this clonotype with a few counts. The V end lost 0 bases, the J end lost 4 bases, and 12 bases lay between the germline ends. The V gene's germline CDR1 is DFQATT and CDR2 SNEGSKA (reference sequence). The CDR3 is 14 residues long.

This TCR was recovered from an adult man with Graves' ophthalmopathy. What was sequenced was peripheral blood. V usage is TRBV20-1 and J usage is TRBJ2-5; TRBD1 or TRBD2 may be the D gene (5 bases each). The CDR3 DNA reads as TGCAGTGCTAGAGAAGCGGCAGGGAGAGAGACCCAGTACTTC. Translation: CSAREAAGRETQYF.